This TCR beta chain was sequenced in a study of T cell responses to AZD1222 COVID-19 vaccine. The table came from immunoSEQ multiplex PCR; TCRdb's copy has only in-frame clones and leaves some out. Here the sample spans some 140,000 clones, 92% being singletons. The sample in question was peripheral blood, obtained on day 0 of AZD1222 vaccination. This sequence originates from an adult in good health.

The CDR3 DNA reads TGCGCCAGCAGCCCCTCTAGCGGATCCTACAATGAGCAGTTCTTC. Translation: CASSPSSGSYNEQFF. V and J are TRBV5-1 and TRBJ2-1, with TRBD2 identical over 7 bases. CDR1 is SGHRS and CDR2 is YFSETQ in the germline V gene. The CDR3 totals 15 residues. Trimming removed 4 bases from V and 1 base from J; junction bases left unmatched: 5.